This T cell receptor (beta chain) was sequenced for a study of cytomegalovirus exposure and HLA in healthy donors. In this sample, this clone turned up a few times. Primers: 60 Vbeta forward and 13 Jbeta reverse. Using immunoSEQ multiplex PCR, the repertoire was profiled, and TCRdb retains in-frame clones only, with some absent. Of over 100,000 clones listed, roughly 70% are singletons. Germline V gives CDR1 MDHEN, CDR2 SYDVKM. The CDR3 is 16 amino acids. The V and J ends lost 2 bases and 6 bases, in that order; junction bases with no gene match: 9. This chain links TRBV28 with TRBJ2-1, with 8 bases lining up with TRBD2. The source of this sequence is a man between 25 and 39 years old in good health and CMV-seropositive. Sequenced: PBMCs. The CDR3, as DNA: TGTGCCAGCAGTTTAGGGGGCGGGGGGCCCCTCAATGAGCAGTTCTTC. Translating it yields CASSLGGGGPLNEQFF.